The 13 T cell receptor beta chains given below trace back to one sample, sequenced in a study of human T cells and chemical hapten exposure. This sample's time point: pre-sensitization, week 0. This sample's treatment: therapeutic diphenylcyclopropenone sensitization with weekly scalp DPC. TCRdb re-called the RACE reads with MiXCR, one entry per CDR3 protein. This sample yields around 56,000 distinct CDR3 sequences, of which roughly 10% are seen a single time; 9.6% belongs to the top ten. The sequencing used whole blood, collected in connection with sensitization to the hapten diphenylcyclopropenone (DPC). Receptor source: a man aged 40-49 years with alopecia areata. Some clones in this sample may be carry-over from other donors' samples.

Ten or more counts support this clonotype. The chain links TRBV5-1 to TRBJ2-7; 10 nucleotides match TRBD1. Germline CDR1 reads SGHRS; CDR2 reads YFSETQ. The CDR3 has 14 amino acids. V shed 4 bases and J 5 bases; nucleotides not matched to a gene: 6. The CDR3 region is CASSLAGQGDEQYF. The CDR3 DNA follows: TGCGCCAGCAGCCTGGCCGGACAGGGGGACGAGCAGTACTTC.

This clonotype has just a few counts. The chain joins TRBV3-1 to TRBJ1-1; D gene ambiguous. V gave up 0 bases and J gave up 0 bases, with 8 bases separating them. From germline, CDR1 is LGHDT and CDR2 YNNKEL (reference sequence). CDR3 length: 15 residues. The CDR3 sequence: CASSQDVGLNTEAFF. CDR3 sequence (DNA): TGTGCCAGCAGCCAAGACGTGGGATTGAACACTGAAGCTTTCTTT.

The chain has TRBV6-2 or TRBV6-3 and TRBJ1-1; tentatively, D is TRBD1 (6 bases). Germline assignment: CDR1 MNHEY and CDR2 SVGEGT. V was pared by 6 bases and J by 2 bases, with 13 bases between. This CDR3 contains 14 residues. CDR3 DNA: TGTGCCAGCAGCCCAAGGGGGGTAAACACTGAAGCTTTCTTT. Translated, it gives CASSPRGVNTEAFF.

This clonotype was observed many times. CDR3 in amino acids: CASSLVARDRGMDTQYF. The CDR3 bases are TGTGCCAGCAGCTTAGTGGCCCGAGACAGGGGGATGGATACGCAGTATTTT. The chain is built from TRBV13 and TRBJ2-3; 9 nucleotides line up with TRBD1. Per germline, CDR1 PRHDT and CDR2 FYEKMQ (reference sequence). The CDR3 has 17 residues. J gave up 6 bases and V 1 base, and 11 bases lay outside the gene matches.

CDR3 DNA sequence: TGTGCCAGCAGCTGGGGACGGCGCGATACGCAGTATTTT. The encoded protein is CASSWGRRDTQYF. The chain carries TRBV5-6 and TRBJ2-3; either TRBD1 or TRBD2 may fit D (5 bases each). Germline V CDR1 and CDR2: SGHDT, YYEEEE. The V end lost 3 bases, the J end lost 6 bases, and 11 bases lay between the germline ends. This CDR3 is built from 13 residues.

The chain joins TRBV6-2 or TRBV6-3 to TRBJ2-3; 12 positions match TRBD2. The CDR3 length is 16 residues. From germline, CDR1 is MNHEY and CDR2 SVGEGT. V lost 4 bases and J lost 3; bases outside the gene matches: 5. The CDR3 DNA follows: TGTGCCAGCAGTTCTAGCGGGAGGGCCAGGACAGATACGCAGTATTTT. Residues: CASSSSGRARTDTQYF.

The gene calls are TRBV7-9 and TRBJ2-7; D possibly corresponds to TRBD1 (5 bases). Between the trimmed V and J ends, which lost 5 bases and 0 bases, there was a span of 8 bases. From germline, CDR1 is SEHNR and CDR2 FQNEAQ (reference sequence). CDR3 size: 13 residues. Here the CDR3 DNA reads TGTGCCAGCAGCCTAGGGGTCTCCTACGAGCAGTACTTC. Residues: CASSLGVSYEQYF.

This clonotype was counted at least ten times. V and J are TRBV5-4 and TRBJ2-7, with TRBD2 as a possible D gene (6 bases). Trimming took 4 bases from V and 7 from J, leaving 18 bases between them. The CDR3 length is 14 residues. Per germline, CDR1 SGHNT and CDR2 YYREEE (reference sequence). The CDR3 loop reads CASSQAGTPWEQYF. Here the CDR3 DNA reads TGTGCCAGCAGCCAGGCCGGGACTCCATGGGAGCAGTACTTC. Drawing the rest from reference TRBV5-4 and TRBJ2-7, the complete variable domain is ETGVTQSPTHLIKTRGQQVTLRCSSQSGHNTVSWYQQALGQGPQFIFQYYREEENGRGNFPPRFSGLQFPNYSSELNVNALELDDSALYLCASSQAGTPWEQYFGPGTRLTVT.

This clonotype has at least ten counts. The chain employs TRBV12-3 or TRBV12-4 and TRBJ2-2; D is perhaps TRBD2 (7 bases). V was cut by 4 bases and J by 7 bases, with 28 bases left in between. The CDR3 has 19 amino acids. CDR3 amino acids: CASSSPGGIGGSFDGELFF. In DNA, the CDR3 is TGTGCCAGCAGTTCACCCGGGGGGATTGGGGGCTCTTTCGACGGGGAGCTGTTTTTT.

This clonotype has just a few counts. J is TRBJ2-1 and V is TRBV11-3; D is perhaps TRBD2 (6 bases). Germline CDR1 SGHNT, CDR2 YENEEA. The V end lost 5 bases, the J end lost 7 bases, and 9 bases lay between the germline ends. The CDR3 has 12 residues. The CDR3 DNA reads TGTGCCAGCAGCCCGGGAGTTAATGAGCAGTTCTTC. Encoded protein: CASSPGVNEQFF.

V usage is TRBV29-1 and J usage is TRBJ2-3, with TRBD2 matching over 9 bases. The J segment lost 3 bases and the V segment lost 2 bases, leaving 0 bases of the junction unmatched. Per the germline V gene, CDR1 is SQVTM and CDR2 is ANQGSEA. The CDR3 has 13 amino acids. The CDR3 region has the DNA TGCAGCGTTGAACTAGCGGGAACAGATACGCAGTATTTT. Translating gives CSVELAGTDTQYF.

This clonotype appeared a few times. The chain links TRBV5-8 to TRBJ2-1, with D possibly matching TRBD1 (6 bases). From germline, CDR1 is SGHTS and CDR2 YDEGEE. This CDR3 region has 15 residues. Trimming stripped 1 base from V and 4 bases from J, with 12 bases between. The CDR3 DNA is TGTGCCAGCAGCTTGCAGGGGACACAGTACAATGAGCAGTTCTTC. Amino acids: CASSLQGTQYNEQFF.

This clonotype showed up just a few times. This chain joins TRBV7-9 and TRBJ2-3; no clear D. Deletions cut 5 bases from V and 4 bases from J, with 10 bases between. Germline CDR1 is SEHNR and CDR2 is FQNEAQ (reference sequence). The CDR3 totals 13 residues. The CDR3 DNA reads TGTGCCAGCAGCCCCCCGGGCGCAGATACGCAGTATTTT. This encodes CASSPPGADTQYF.